The rows below give T cell receptor beta chains drawn from one sample of a study of T cell changes during pregnancy in multiple sclerosis. The protocol was immunoSEQ multiplex PCR, while the TCRdb copy is restricted to in-frame clones and leaves out a portion. The table includes 95,000 to 110,000 clones, around 90% detected once. The sequences come from peripheral blood, collected in the third trimester of pregnancy. Source of these receptors: a female donor in good health, enrolled as a control in a pregnancy study. CDR3s include the opening cysteine and the closing phenylalanine or tryptophan. D genes are given only for firm matches. The size field is filled for only some rows; it gives once, few, many or a size class.

j_call	v_call	clone_size	d_call	cdr3_aa	cdr3_nt
TRBJ1-5	TRBV30	-	-	CAWSVRGNQPQHF	TGTGCCTGGAGTGTACGGGGTAATCAGCCCCAGCATTTT
TRBJ1-1	TRBV2	-	-	CASSEGRVPEAFF	TGTGCCAGCAGTGAAGGCAGGGTCCCTGAAGCTTTCTTT
TRBJ1-1	TRBV13	-	-	CASSPGGRRAFF	TGTGCCAGCAGCCCGGGTGGGAGGAGAGCTTTCTTT
TRBJ1-1	TRBV6-1	-	-	CASSEGVGQLNTEAFF	TGTGCCAGCAGTGAAGGCGTGGGGCAGCTTAACACTGAAGCTTTCTTT
TRBJ2-1	TRBV5-1	-	-	CASSLAFTPNSYNEQFF	TGCGCCAGCAGCTTGGCCTTTACACCGAATTCCTACAATGAGCAGTTCTTC
TRBJ2-7	TRBV18	-	-	CASSPPVSSGEQYF	TGTGCCAGCTCACCACCGGTCTCTTCGGGGGAGCAGTACTTC
TRBJ2-3	TRBV5-5	-	TRBD1	CASSLIGQQGADTQYF	TGTGCCAGCAGCTTGATTGGACAACAGGGGGCGGATACGCAGTATTTT
TRBJ2-3	TRBV30	-	TRBD2	CAWSRGLALARGTDTQYF	TGTGCCTGGAGTAGGGGACTAGCACTTGCGAGGGGCACAGATACGCAGTATTTT
TRBJ2-5	TRBV30	once	-	CAWSVGVGGSGETQYF	TGTGCCTGGAGTGTAGGGGTTGGGGGGTCTGGGGAGACCCAGTACTTC
TRBJ2-7	TRBV6-5	-	TRBD2	CASSYLGPGGAWYF	TGTGCCAGCAGTTACCTCGGACCGGGAGGGGCGTGGTACTTC
TRBJ2-2	TRBV7-9	-	-	CASSLANGNTGELLF	TGTGCCAGCAGCTTAGCGAACGGGAACACCGGGGAGCTGCTTTTT
TRBJ1-6	TRBV27	-	-	CASSLTFPLNNSPLHF	TGTGCCAGCAGTTTAACATTTCCTTTAAATAATTCACCCCTCCACTTT
TRBJ1-1	TRBV7-2	-	TRBD1	CASSLGRGLGLLDTEAFF	TGTGCCAGCAGCTTAGGTAGGGGGCTGGGGTTGTTAGACACTGAAGCTTTCTTT
TRBJ2-7	TRBV7-3	-	TRBD1	CASTRQGASYEQYF	TGTGCCAGCACCCGACAGGGGGCTTCCTACGAGCAGTACTTC
TRBJ1-1	TRBV7-3	-	TRBD1	CASSLNPGGGFEAFF	TGTGCCAGCAGCTTGAATCCAGGGGGCGGATTTGAAGCTTTCTTT
TRBJ1-4	TRBV5-6	-	-	CASSSTNDGTTNEKLFF	TGTGCCAGCAGCTCCACTAACGACGGAACAACTAATGAAAAACTGTTTTTT
TRBJ1-5	TRBV2	-	-	CASSHYRAADQPQHF	TGTGCCAGCAGTCATTACAGGGCTGCTGATCAGCCCCAGCATTTT
TRBJ2-7	TRBV27	once	-	CASSAPEGEQYF	TGTGCCAGCAGTGCCCCGGAGGGCGAGCAGTACTTC
TRBJ2-5	TRBV11-2	-	TRBD1	CASSFYLGQQETQYF	TGTGCCAGCAGTTTCTACCTGGGACAGCAAGAGACCCAGTACTTC
TRBJ2-7	TRBV6-5	once	-	CASRSGREQYF	TGTGCCAGCAGGTCGGGGAGGGAGCAGTACTTC
TRBJ1-3	TRBV6-1	-	-	CASTSRELGNTIYF	TGTGCCAGCACTTCACGGGAGCTTGGAAACACCATATATTTT
TRBJ2-7	TRBV14	once	TRBD1	CASSQFGTGYYEQYF	TGTGCCAGCAGCCAATTCGGGACAGGGTACTACGAGCAGTACTTC
TRBJ1-2	TRBV6-6	-	-	CASSVASGINYGYTF	TGTGCCAGCAGCGTCGCCTCAGGGATAAACTATGGCTACACCTTC
TRBJ2-7	TRBV4-3	-	-	CASSRGEAPAREQYF	TGCGCCAGCAGCCGCGGCGAGGCCCCCGCAAGAGAGCAGTACTTC
TRBJ2-7	TRBV29-1	-	-	CSGTRLLSYEQYF	TGCAGCGGTACTCGACTTCTTTCCTACGAGCAGTACTTC
TRBJ2-5	TRBV6-6	once	TRBD2	CASSPIQAGGSETQYF	TGTGCCAGCAGTCCTATCCAAGCGGGGGGGTCTGAGACCCAGTACTTC
TRBJ1-2	TRBV4-1	-	TRBD1	CASSFGQGYGYTF	TGCGCCAGCAGCTTCGGACAGGGATATGGCTACACCTTC
TRBJ2-7	TRBV7-8	-	TRBD2	CASSSTTGTSGGDEQYF	TGTGCCAGCAGCTCCACCACTGGGACTAGCGGGGGGGACGAGCAGTACTTC
TRBJ2-5	TRBV5-4	-	-	CASSPGTQRTQYF	TGTGCCAGCAGCCCCGGGACACAGAGGACCCAGTACTTC
TRBJ2-7	TRBV6-5	-	-	CASRDRRQTYEQYF	TGTGCCAGCAGAGACAGGAGACAGACCTACGAGCAGTACTTC
TRBJ1-3	TRBV4-1	-	TRBD1	CASSASGQISGNTIYF	TGCGCCAGCAGCGCCTCGGGACAGATCTCTGGAAACACCATATATTTT
TRBJ2-5	TRBV4-3	-	TRBD1	CASSQGPRDRVATQYF	TGCGCCAGCAGCCAAGGTCCAAGGGACAGGGTGGCCACCCAGTACTTC
TRBJ2-7	TRBV5-6	-	-	CASSQPHRDKSYEQYF	TGTGCCAGCAGCCAACCCCACCGGGACAAGTCCTACGAGCAGTACTTC
TRBJ2-5	TRBV2	-	-	CASSEAPFQETQYF	TGTGCCAGCAGTGAAGCTCCGTTCCAAGAGACCCAGTACTTC
TRBJ2-6	TRBV15	-	TRBD1	CATSRGLGQGLSGANVLTF	TGTGCCACCAGCAGAGGCTTAGGACAGGGGTTATCAGGGGCCAACGTCCTGACTTTC
TRBJ1-2	TRBV6-5	-	-	CASSYGRNYGYTF	TGTGCCAGCAGTTATGGCAGGAACTATGGCTACACCTTC
TRBJ1-2	TRBV25-1	once	-	CASSADELLYGYTF	TGTGCCAGCAGTGCTGATGAGCTTTTATATGGCTACACCTTC
TRBJ1-3	TRBV10-3	-	TRBD1	CAISEGSGRGYGNTIYF	TGTGCCATCAGTGAAGGGTCAGGCAGGGGGTACGGAAACACCATATATTTT
TRBJ1-2	TRBV11-2	-	-	CASSLAGDLAYGYTF	TGTGCCAGCAGCTTAGCAGGGGATTTGGCCTATGGCTACACCTTC
TRBJ2-2	TRBV4-3	-	-	CASSPTGVAGELFF	TGCGCCAGCAGCCCCACAGGAGTTGCCGGGGAGCTGTTTTTT
TRBJ2-2	TRBV9	few	-	CASSARDTGELFF	TGTGCCAGCAGCGCCAGGGACACCGGGGAGCTGTTTTTT
TRBJ1-1	TRBV4-3	-	-	CASSQESNTEAFF	TGCGCCAGCAGCCAAGAGTCAAACACTGAAGCTTTCTTT
TRBJ2-2	TRBV4-3	-	-	CASSPSRGTGELFF	TGCGCCAGCAGCCCCAGCCGGGGGACCGGGGAGCTGTTTTTT
TRBJ1-1	TRBV12-2	-	-	CASRLASEVNTEAFF	TGTGCAAGTCGCTTAGCTTCCGAGGTGAACACTGAAGCTTTCTTT
TRBJ2-5	TRBV4-1	few	-	CASSKTQTGETQYF	TGCGCCAGCAGTAAGACCCAAACGGGGGAGACCCAGTACTTC
TRBJ1-2	TRBV5-4	-	TRBD1	CASSSYGTAYGYTF	TGTGCCAGCAGCTCCTATGGGACAGCTTATGGCTACACCTTC
TRBJ2-5	TRBV2	-	TRBD1	CASSVRGGVSKETQYF	TGTGCCAGCAGTGTCCGAGGGGGCGTCTCGAAGGAGACCCAGTACTTC
TRBJ1-6	TRBV7-2	-	TRBD1	CASSHTSNDRASNSPLHF	TGTGCCAGCAGCCACACCTCAAACGACAGGGCAAGCAATTCACCCCTCCACTTT
TRBJ2-3	TRBV19	-	-	CASSIYGGTDTQYF	TGTGCCAGTAGTATCTATGGAGGCACAGATACGCAGTATTTT
TRBJ1-1	TRBV4-1	-	-	CASSQDQGRANTEAFF	TGCGCCAGCAGCCAAGATCAGGGCAGGGCGAACACTGAAGCTTTCTTT
TRBJ2-1	TRBV5-1	-	-	CASRDSNYNEQFF	TGCGCCAGCAGGGACTCTAATTACAATGAGCAGTTCTTC
TRBJ1-2	TRBV4-1	-	-	CASSQPLSGGGSFREGYTF	TGCGCCAGCAGCCAACCTCTCTCTGGGGGGGGCAGTTTCAGAGAAGGCTACACCTTC
TRBJ2-1	TRBV10-3	-	TRBD2	CAISSSGGNYNEQFF	TGTGCCATCAGTAGTAGCGGGGGGAATTACAATGAGCAGTTCTTC
TRBJ1-2	TRBV4-2	-	-	CASSQSDFDYGYTF	TGTGCCAGCAGCCAAAGCGACTTTGACTATGGCTACACCTTC
TRBJ1-2	TRBV11-2	-	TRBD1	CASSPRTGYGYTF	TGTGCCAGCAGCCCCAGGACAGGGTATGGCTACACCTTC
TRBJ2-2	TRBV4-3	-	TRBD2	CASSQDGPAGGAGELFF	TGCGCCAGCAGCCAAGATGGACCAGCGGGGGGGGCCGGGGAGCTGTTTTTT
TRBJ1-1	TRBV9	-	-	CASSVEWAVTEAFF	TGTGCCAGCAGCGTAGAGTGGGCAGTCACTGAAGCTTTCTTT
TRBJ2-5	TRBV9	-	-	CASSPGQIQETQYF	TGTGCCAGCAGCCCTGGACAGATCCAAGAGACCCAGTACTTC
TRBJ2-1	TRBV7-3	-	TRBD2	CASSRTRTSENEQFF	TGTGCCAGCAGCCGGACCCGGACTAGCGAAAATGAGCAGTTCTTC
TRBJ2-1	TRBV11-2	once	TRBD2	CASSPSSGLAGYNEQFF	TGTGCCAGCAGCCCCTCATCTGGGCTAGCGGGGTACAATGAGCAGTTCTTC